This TCR beta chain was identified in a study of beta chain features in type 1 diabetes. CD4+ naive, central memory, regulatory and stem cell-like memory cells were sorted via CD45RO/CCR7/CD25/CD127/CD95/CD27. Sorting produced populations that all topped 98% purity. General study findings and limits: The VDJ junctions of type 1 diabetes patients carried fewer insertions and more deletions.

Sequenced material consisted of expressed TCRB transcripts (all of the isolated RNA was reverse transcribed). Produced via immunoSEQ multiplex PCR; TCRdb's table is partial and in-frame only. The table shows 300,000 to 350,000 clones, with roughly a fifth occurring only once. V was shortened by 3 bases and J by 2 bases, with 2 bases between the two germline ends. This CDR3 is 12 amino acids long. Germline V lookup: CDR1 MGHDK, CDR2 SYGVNS. This clone was seen a handful of times. Its target is not known. Input material: naive CD4+ T cells from blood. The receptor's source is a woman younger than 30 in good health. The V and J genes are TRBV25-1 and TRBJ1-5; no definite D call. CDR3 sequence (DNA): TGTGCCAGCAGTGACGGCAATCAGCCCCAGCATTTT. Protein: CASSDGNQPQHF.